These T cell receptor beta chains were read from a single sample in a study of blood T cell repertoires in COVID-19. Assay used: immunoSEQ multiplex PCR; TCRdb lists only in-frame clones, some missing. The sample yields 60,000 to 85,000 clones, about 85% seen once. The sequencing input was peripheral blood. All receptors come from a man aged 60-69 years with COVID-19, enrolled during active disease. Each CDR3 is given with its conserved first and last residue. Each record gives: J gene, clone size, V gene, D gene, CDR3 protein, CDR3 DNA. The D gene is left open where the match is weak. Size is omitted from some rows. Given values are once, few, many or a class for expanded clones.

>TRBJ1-5|.|TRBV18|.
CASSPWGGAGQPQHF
TGTGCCAGCTCACCGTGGGGGGGGGCAGGTCAGCCCCAGCATTTT
>TRBJ2-7|.|TRBV6-5|.
CAASGVGTPVYEQYF
TGTGCCGCTAGTGGCGTGGGGACTCCCGTCTACGAGCAGTACTTC
>TRBJ2-3|.|TRBV10-3|TRBD2
CAISERGTSGARTDTQYF
TGTGCCATCAGTGAGAGGGGGACTAGCGGGGCCCGCACAGATACGCAGTATTTT
>TRBJ1-5|few|TRBV10-3|TRBD1
CAISKDREQPQHF
TGTGCCATCAGTAAGGACAGGGAACAGCCCCAGCATTTT
>TRBJ2-1|.|TRBV7-3|TRBD2
CASSLTVTSGQNEQFF
TGTGCCAGCAGCTTAACGGTGACTAGCGGTCAGAATGAGCAGTTCTTC
>TRBJ2-3|few|TRBV4-1|.
CASSQPTRSTADTQYF
TGCGCCAGCAGCCAACCTACTAGATCCACCGCAGATACGCAGTATTTT
>TRBJ2-7|.|TRBV6-5|TRBD1
CASRGQTYEQYF
TGTGCCAGCAGGGGACAGACCTACGAGCAGTACTTC
>TRBJ1-2|.|TRBV19|TRBD1
CASSATGTGGTYGYTF
TGTGCCAGTAGTGCTACCGGGACAGGGGGGACCTATGGCTACACCTTC
>TRBJ1-2|.|TRBV13|.
CASSSPGAGRLIGYTF
TGTGCCAGCAGCTCACCTGGGGCAGGGAGGTTAATCGGCTACACCTTC
>TRBJ1-1|.|TRBV15|.
CATTRQETLNTEAFF
TGTGCCACCACCCGACAGGAGACCCTGAACACTGAAGCTTTCTTT
>TRBJ1-1|.|TRBV28|.
CASTEHGMNTEAFF
TGTGCCAGCACCGAACATGGCATGAACACTGAAGCTTTCTTT
>TRBJ2-3|once|TRBV7-7|.
CASSLALENANF
TGTGCCAGCAGCTTAGCGCTGGAGAACGCGAATTTT
>TRBJ1-1|.|TRBV7-2|.
CASSSMPEGNTEAFF
TGTGCCAGCAGCTCAATGCCGGAGGGGAACACTGAAGCTTTCTTT
>TRBJ2-6|.|TRBV6-6|.
CASSYSGRSGANVLTF
TGTGCCAGCAGTTACTCTGGCCGCTCTGGGGCCAACGTCCTGACTTTC